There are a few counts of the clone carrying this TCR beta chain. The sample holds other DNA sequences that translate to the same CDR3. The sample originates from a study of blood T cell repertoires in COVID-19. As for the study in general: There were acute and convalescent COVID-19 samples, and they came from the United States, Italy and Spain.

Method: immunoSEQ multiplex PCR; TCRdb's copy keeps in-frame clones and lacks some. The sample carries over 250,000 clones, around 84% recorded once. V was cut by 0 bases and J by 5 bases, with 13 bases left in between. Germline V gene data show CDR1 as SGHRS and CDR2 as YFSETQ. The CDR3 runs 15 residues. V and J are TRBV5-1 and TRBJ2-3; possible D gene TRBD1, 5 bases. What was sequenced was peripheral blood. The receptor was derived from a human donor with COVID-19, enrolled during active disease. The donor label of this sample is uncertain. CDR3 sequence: CASSLVGRVEDTQYF. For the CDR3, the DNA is TGCGCCAGCAGCTTGGTCGGCAGGGTGGAAGATACGCAGTATTTT.